These 13 T cell receptor beta chains were all obtained from the same sample, sequenced in a study of cytomegalovirus exposure and HLA in healthy donors listed by TCRdb under 2017. To prepare the library, the immunoSEQ multiplex PCR assay was applied. For the multiplex PCR, a mixture combining 60 forward primers for TCR Vbeta segments and 13 reverse primers for TCR Jbeta segments was used. TCRdb stores this immuneACCESS table with in-frame sequences only. Part of the clones is absent; in the studies checked, under half of the shortfall reflects unresolved V genes, and no reason is known for the rest. Counted in this sample were over 85,000 clones; about 80% of them appeared once. Of the sample, 13% falls within the top ten clones. The sequenced sample was PBMCs. These receptors were collected from a man under 40 in good health and CMV-seropositive.

A note on this clone: Germline and junction disagree at one end, which may indicate a read error. The CDR3 here is CASSPGIGSYEQHF. The CDR3 DNA is TGTGCCAGCAGTCCCGGGATTGGATCCTACGAGCAGCACTTC. The genes are TRBV27 and TRBJ2-7, with a weak D call TRBD2 (5 bases). This CDR3 contains 14 residues. Germline values: CDR1 MNHEY, CDR2 SMNVEV (reference sequence).

The rearrangement joins TRBV19 to TRBJ1-2; 9 nucleotides line up with TRBD1. CDR3 size: 14 residues. Germline V gives CDR1 LNHDA, CDR2 SQIVND (reference sequence). Germline trimming cut 3 bases from V and 5 bases from J; bases unmatched to any gene: 4. The CDR3 here is CASSIGTGFYGYTF. The CDR3 DNA reads TGTGCCAGTAGTATTGGGACAGGGTTTTATGGCTACACCTTC.

This chain joins TRBV28 and TRBJ2-5; 11 nucleotides align to TRBD1. Per the germline V gene, CDR1 is MDHEN and CDR2 is SYDVKM. The V segment lost 7 bases and the J segment 7 bases; nucleotides outside the gene matches: 11. The CDR3 is 15 residues long. CDR3 amino acids: CASTQHRDRGMTQYF. In DNA form, the CDR3 reads TGTGCCAGCACCCAACACCGGGACAGGGGGATGACCCAGTACTTC.

The chain carries TRBV7-2 and TRBJ2-1, with 9 bases lining up with TRBD2. The germline CDR1 and CDR2 sequences are SGHTA and FQGNSA. The CDR3 length is 15 residues. Unmatched junction bases numbered 3, after V lost 2 bases and J lost 4 bases. DNA of the CDR3: TGTGCCAGCAGCTTAAGGACTAGCGCATACAATGAGCAGTTCTTC. Its protein product is CASSLRTSAYNEQFF. Complete variable domain (other parts from reference TRBV7-2 and TRBJ2-1): GAGVSQSPSNKVTEKGKDVELRCDPISGHTALYWYRQSLGQGLEFLIYFQGNSAPDKSGLPSDRFSAERTGGSVSTLTIQRTQQEDSAVYLCASSLRTSAYNEQFFGPGTRLTVL.

The chain recombines TRBV4-1 with TRBJ1-2, with TRBD1 matching over 10 bases. CDR1 is MGHRA and CDR2 is YSYEKL in the germline V gene. The CDR3 length is 17 residues. Unmatched junction bases numbered 9, after V lost 1 base and J lost 4 bases. The CDR3 protein is CASSQVSGTGVSYGYTF. Written as DNA, the CDR3 is TGCGCCAGCAGCCAAGTGTCCGGGACAGGGGTCTCCTATGGCTACACCTTC.

This chain uses TRBV15 with TRBJ2-2, with 10 bases lining up with TRBD1. V lost 7 bases and J lost 5; bases outside the gene matches: 7. Germline V lookup: CDR1 LNHNV, CDR2 YYDKDF (reference sequence). The CDR3 consists of 15 residues. The DNA of the CDR3 is TGTGCCACCACCCCAAGGACAGGGGGAACCGGGGAGCTGTTTTTT. It specifies CATTPRTGGTGELFF.

The chain couples TRBV6-5 to TRBJ1-3, with D uncertain. The length of the CDR3 is 15 residues. CDR1 is MNHEY and CDR2 is SVGAGI in the germline V gene. V lost 2 bases to trimming and J lost 0 bases, with 8 bases between them. This CDR3 is CASSYGGHSGNTIYF. The CDR3 DNA follows: TGTGCCAGCAGTTACGGAGGCCACTCTGGAAACACCATATATTTT.

V and J are TRBV28 and TRBJ1-3, with 10 bases that match TRBD1. The germline V gene has CDR1 MDHEN and CDR2 SYDVKM. V lost 6 bases to trimming and J lost 3 bases; unmatched junction nucleotides: 8. CDR3 length: 16 residues. CDR3 in amino acids: CASRETTGGFGNTIYF. CDR3 nucleotide sequence: TGTGCCAGCAGGGAAACGACAGGGGGCTTTGGAAACACCATATATTTT. Drawing the rest from reference TRBV28 and TRBJ1-3, the complete variable domain is DVKVTQSSRYLVKRTGEKVFLECVQDMDHENMFWYRQDPGLGLRLIYFSYDVKMKEKGDIPEGYSVSREKKERFSLILESASTNQTSMYLCASRETTGGFGNTIYFGEGSWLTVV.

The chain uses TRBV6-5 and TRBJ2-5, with D perhaps TRBD2 (5 bases). Trimming stripped 2 bases from V and 5 bases from J, with 9 bases between. The CDR3 covers 13 residues. Per the germline V gene, CDR1 is MNHEY and CDR2 is SVGAGI. The CDR3 is CASSYTEVETQYF. CDR3 DNA: TGTGCCAGCAGTTACACGGAGGTGGAGACCCAGTACTTC.

The chain uses TRBV7-8 and TRBJ2-5, with 8 positions matching TRBD1. Germline V gene lookup returns CDR1 SGHVS and CDR2 FQNEAQ. The CDR3 sequence is 20 residues long. The V and J ends lost 0 bases and 2 bases, in that order; junction bases with no gene match: 17. CDR3 DNA: TGTGCCAGCAGCTTAGCGCCCCAAGGTCGGACAGGGTATCCGCAAGAGACCCAGTACTTC. Translated, it gives CASSLAPQGRTGYPQETQYF. Based on the CDR3 plus reference TRBV7-8 and TRBJ2-5, the full variable domain is GAGVSQSPRYKVAKRGQDVALRCDPISGHVSLFWYQQALGQGPEFLTYFQNEAQLDKSGLPSDRFFAERPEGSVSTLKIQRTQQEDSAVYLCASSLAPQGRTGYPQETQYFGPGTRLLVL.

This clone has just a few counts. This chain connects TRBV6-6 to TRBJ1-1; the D gene is possibly TRBD1 (5 bases). Trimming took 0 bases from V and 6 from J, leaving 14 bases between them. CDR3 length equals 15 residues. The germline V gene has CDR1 MNHNY and CDR2 SVGAGI (reference sequence). CDR3 residues: CASSYSNRGRAEAFF. The CDR3, as DNA: TGTGCCAGCAGTTACTCGAATCGGGGGAGAGCTGAAGCTTTCTTT.

This clone was counted only a few times. As DNA, the CDR3 is TGTGCCAGCAGCTTATTTCCCGGGACAGGGACTGAAGCTTTCTTT. Translation: CASSLFPGTGTEAFF. The V and J genes are TRBV7-3 and TRBJ1-1, with TRBD1 identical over 9 bases. This CDR3 is 15 amino acids long. Trimming cost V 2 bases and J 5 bases; bases outside gene matches: 6. The germline V gene encodes CDR1 SGHTA and CDR2 FQGTGA.

V and J are TRBV6-1 and TRBJ2-7; TRBD2 agrees at 11 bases. This CDR3 contains 15 residues. V trimming: 1 base; J trimming: 6 bases; junction bases outside the gene matches: 5. Germline CDR1 is MNHNS and CDR2 is SASEGT. Here the CDR3 reads CASSEGPSGGLEQYF. CDR3 DNA sequence: TGTGCCAGCAGTGAAGGTCCTAGCGGGGGGCTCGAGCAGTACTTC.